The 20 T cell receptor beta chains reported below all come from one sample, sequenced in a study of shared clonotypes between healthy human individuals (dated by TCRdb to 2020 to 2022). Library method: the immunoSEQ multiplex PCR assay. TCRdb took over this immuneACCESS table, retaining in-frame rearrangements with V and J assigned. Such tables are incomplete; in checked studies, under half of the missing clones stem from an unresolved V gene, and the remainder is unexplained. The sample includes about 470,000 clones, with roughly three quarters observed a single time. The biggest ten clones account for roughly 13% of the sample. The sample taken for sequencing was PBMCs. The receptors stem from a woman between 40 and 55 years old in good health. Some clones in this sample may be carry-over from other donors' samples.

J is TRBJ2-2 and V is TRBV5-1; D not certain. V gave up 2 bases and J gave up 3 bases, with 11 bases separating them. This CDR3 spans 15 amino acids. CDR1 is SGHRS and CDR2 is YFSETQ in the germline V gene. The CDR3 loop is CASSFDRVDTGELFF. As DNA, the CDR3 is TGCGCCAGCAGCTTTGATCGGGTAGACACCGGGGAGCTGTTTTTT.

This clone was picked up a small number of times. The genes are TRBV11-3 and TRBJ2-1; TRBD2 is a possible D gene (7 bases). CDR1 is SGHNT, CDR2 YENEEA, per germline. The V and J ends lost 5 bases and 2 bases respectively, with 13 bases between them. This CDR3 spans 15 amino acids. CDR3 DNA: TGTGCCAGCAGCCTAGGGGGGGAGACCTACAATGAGCAGTTCTTC. The encoded protein is CASSLGGETYNEQFF. Variable domain in full (rest from reference TRBV11-3 and TRBJ2-1): EAGVVQSPRYKIIEKKQPVAFWCNPISGHNTLYWYLQNLGQGPELLIRYENEEAVDDSQLPKDRFSAERLKGVDSTLKIQPAELGDSAVYLCASSLGGETYNEQFFGPGTRLTVL.

This clone was seen a few times. The chain recombines TRBV11-2 with TRBJ1-1; no definite D call. This CDR3 is 13 amino acids long. Germline values: CDR1 SGHAT, CDR2 FQNNGV. V was clipped by 0 bases and J by 7 bases, with 9 bases between them. CDR3 loop: CASSLDYGVEAFF. The CDR3 nucleotides are TGTGCCAGCAGCTTAGATTACGGAGTTGAAGCTTTCTTT.

V and J are TRBV28 and TRBJ2-2; the D is unclear. The CDR3 has 14 amino acids. V was pared by 5 bases and J by 7 bases, with 14 bases between. Germline-derived CDR1 and CDR2 are MDHEN and SYDVKM. CDR3 DNA sequence: TGTGCCAGCAGTCCCCGCCTGCATGGCGGGGAGCTGTTTTTT. Translation gives CASSPRLHGGELFF.

The chain joins TRBV29-1 to TRBJ2-6; D gene unclear. This CDR3 comprises 15 residues. V was trimmed by 0 bases and J by 1 base, leaving 7 bases between them. Per germline, CDR1 SQVTM and CDR2 ANQGSEA. CDR3 protein: CSVEERSSGANVLTF. The CDR3 DNA sequence: TGCAGCGTTGAAGAGAGATCGTCTGGGGCCAACGTCCTGACTTTC.

Only one count was recorded for this clone. V is TRBV29-1 and J is TRBJ2-7; tentatively, D is TRBD2 (6 bases). V lost 4 bases and J 0 bases, leaving 19 bases between the germline ends. The CDR3 is 16 amino acids. The germline V gene has CDR1 SQVTM and CDR2 ANQGSEA. CDR3 coding DNA: TGCAGCGTTGGGGGGGAAAGAGGGCTAGCCTCCTACGAGCAGTACTTC. Protein sequence: CSVGGERGLASYEQYF.

This chain links TRBV27 with TRBJ1-2; TRBD1 might be the D (5 bases). Looked up from germline, CDR1 is MNHEY and CDR2 is SMNVEV (reference sequence). The CDR3 length is 15 residues. The ends were cut back, 3 bases at V and 4 bases at J, with 15 bases in the middle. CDR3 DNA sequence: TGTGCCAGCAGTTTGCAGGGAACAAGCTTCTATGGCTACACCTTC. Translated, it gives CASSLQGTSFYGYTF.

The chain carries TRBV27 and TRBJ2-7, with D perhaps TRBD1 or TRBD2 (5 bases each). The CDR3 has 15 amino acids. Trimming took off 3 bases at V and 3 bases at J, with 15 bases between the two ends. Looked up from germline, CDR1 is MNHEY and CDR2 is SMNVEV (reference sequence). DNA for the CDR3: TGTGCCAGCAGTTTTGGTCAGGGAGACTACTACGAGCAGTACTTC. It encodes CASSFGQGDYYEQYF.

The chain joins TRBV19 to TRBJ2-4, with 9 bases fitting TRBD2. Trimming at V came to 2 bases and at J to 9 bases, leaving 5 bases not matched to a gene. This CDR3 has 14 residues. Germline CDR1 and CDR2: LNHDA and SQIVND (reference sequence). In DNA form, the CDR3 reads TGTGCCAGTAGTATACCAGCGGGAGGTAGCATTCAGTACTTC. The encoded protein is CASSIPAGGSIQYF.

J is TRBJ1-1 and V is TRBV7-8, with D tentatively TRBD1 (5 bases). Germline CDR1 reads SGHVS; CDR2 reads FQNEAQ. V was clipped by 3 bases and J by 3 bases, with 8 bases between them. This CDR3 spans 13 amino acids. The CDR3 DNA is TGTGCCAGCAGCTTTGGGGGGGACACTGAAGCTTTCTTT. It encodes CASSFGGDTEAFF.

The chain employs TRBV28 and TRBJ1-4, with TRBD1 matching 7 bases. This CDR3 region has 14 residues. V shed 5 bases, J shed 7 bases, and the junction held 7 bases outside the gene matches. CDR1 is MDHEN, CDR2 SYDVKM, per germline. The CDR3 DNA reads TGTGCCAGCAGTCCCAGGGGGACGGGTGAAAAACTGTTTTTT. It encodes CASSPRGTGEKLFF.

V and J are TRBV6-1 and TRBJ1-4; possibly TRBD1 for D (5 bases). Per the germline V gene, CDR1 is MNHNS and CDR2 is SASEGT. V dropped 6 bases and J dropped 8 bases, with 13 bases sitting between them. There are 13 residues in the CDR3. CDR3 DNA: TGTGCCAGCAGCGGCGAAAGGGGCGAAAAACTGTTTTTT. It yields the protein CASSGERGEKLFF.

The V call is TRBV18, the J call TRBJ2-5, with D perhaps TRBD2 (5 bases). Trimming stripped 4 bases from V and 4 bases from J, with 10 bases between. The CDR3 sequence is 13 residues long. CDR1 is KGHSH and CDR2 is LQKENI in the germline V gene. The CDR3 bases are TGTGCCAGCTCACGGGAGTTTGGAGAGACCCAGTACTTC. Translated: CASSREFGETQYF.

The chain links TRBV28 to TRBJ2-7; a possible D gene is TRBD2 (6 bases). V was shortened by 5 bases and J by 0 bases, with 17 bases between the two germline ends. Germline loops: CDR1 MDHEN, CDR2 SYDVKM. The CDR3 totals 16 residues. The DNA for the CDR3 is TGTGCCAGCAGTACTTTGGGCGGGGTGAGCTCCTACGAGCAGTACTTC. Its protein is CASSTLGGVSSYEQYF.

The chain joins TRBV28 to TRBJ1-4; tentative D call: TRBD1 (6 bases). V was pared by 10 bases and J by 3 bases, with 9 bases between. The CDR3 has 12 amino acids. Germline assignment: CDR1 MDHEN and CDR2 SYDVKM. DNA of the CDR3: TGTGCCATTGGACAGTCTAATGAAAAACTGTTTTTT. Translation gives CAIGQSNEKLFF.

About this clone: The sample carries other DNA sequences with the same CDR3. The rearrangement joins TRBV29-1 to TRBJ2-7; 10 bases map to TRBD2. Unmatched junction bases numbered 2, after V lost 1 base and J lost 5 bases. Per germline, CDR1 SQVTM and CDR2 ANQGSEA. The CDR3 loop spans 13 amino acids. CDR3 residues: CSVEGSGRDEQYF. The CDR3 DNA is TGCAGCGTTGAAGGCAGCGGGAGGGACGAGCAGTACTTC.

The rearrangement links TRBV25-1 to TRBJ2-1, with 11 bases matching TRBD2. The CDR3 covers 14 residues. The V gene end was trimmed by 7 bases and the J gene end by 7 bases; junction bases not matched to a gene: 6. Germline CDR1 MGHDK, CDR2 SYGVNS. CDR3 sequence: CASTPGLAENEQFF. DNA for the CDR3: TGTGCCAGCACACCGGGACTAGCGGAAAATGAGCAGTTCTTC.

The chain carries TRBV19 and TRBJ1-2; weak D call: TRBD1 (6 bases). Per germline, CDR1 LNHDA and CDR2 SQIVND (reference sequence). The CDR3 sequence is 16 residues long. The V gene lost 5 bases and the J gene lost 1 base, with 17 bases spanning the gap. The CDR3 bases are TGTGCCAGTAGTGCCAACCCCCGGGACATTAACTATGGCTACACCTTC. This translates into CASSANPRDINYGYTF.

This sequence joins TRBV5-4 and TRBJ2-5; a possible D gene is TRBD1 (7 bases). V was pared by 4 bases and J by 5 bases, with 21 bases between. The CDR3 has 16 amino acids. From germline, CDR1 is SGHNT and CDR2 YYREEE (reference sequence). In DNA, the CDR3 is TGTGCCAGCAGCCAAGGTCGAGAAGCAGGGGGGGAGACCCAGTACTTC. As protein: CASSQGREAGGETQYF.

This clone was counted a few times. This chain joins TRBV15 and TRBJ1-2; no reliable D call. CDR3 length equals 13 residues. Germline values: CDR1 LNHNV, CDR2 YYDKDF (reference sequence). V was pared by 0 bases and J by 4 bases, with 6 bases between. The CDR3 nucleotides read TGTGCCACCAGCAGAGATGAGGCCTATGGCTACACCTTC. As protein: CATSRDEAYGYTF.